This T cell receptor (beta chain) was obtained from a study of T cell repertoires in cytomegalovirus infection (dated by TCRdb to between 2017 and 2020). Regarding the research as a whole: Donor HLA type was relevant to the analysis, because carriage of CMV infection together with the matching HLA type was indicated by public TCR beta signatures.

The reads were generated on an Illumina HiSeq 1500. TCRdb trimmed public reads at Q25 via fastp, called clones via MiXCR and kept in-frame beta chains. Identical CDR3 protein sequences are pooled into one entry, listed with their most common genes and DNA. The sample contains hundreds of thousands of distinct CDR3 sequences, roughly a quarter of them found a single time. Roughly 8% of the sample goes to the ten largest clones. Broad study findings and their caveats: In both this cohort and an independent cohort of some 350 donors, the cumulative frequency of public TCR beta family members distinguished carriers of CMV infection plus the relevant HLA type. The ex vivo response was dominated by HLA-C-restricted CMV-specific TCR beta clonotypes, and the single most frequent clonotype in two of eight donors was supplied by these HLA-C-restricted clonotypes.

For this clonotype: Its binding antigen is unknown. No clone much larger than this one lies a single base away; base qualities are absent.

The CDR1 and CDR2 encoded by the germline V gene are SQVTM and ANQGSEA. Trimming costs V 8 bases and J 4 bases, and their ends lie 26 bases apart. Counted from cysteine to phenylalanine, this CDR3 has 16 amino acids. Of all the DNA, just the CDR3 is kept, 48 bases in frame from base 1. Sequencing used CD8+ T cells from PBMCs. Recombination joined TRBV29-1 with TRBJ1-2; TRBD1 is perhaps the D gene, given 5 matching bases. The receptor comes from a human donor in good health (CMV status not recorded). Some clones in this sample may be carry-over from other donors' samples. CDR3 loop: CSIGRSGGNGGYGYTF. The base sequence is TGCAGCATCGGGAGGTCGGGAGGAAACGGGGGCTATGGCTACACCTTC.